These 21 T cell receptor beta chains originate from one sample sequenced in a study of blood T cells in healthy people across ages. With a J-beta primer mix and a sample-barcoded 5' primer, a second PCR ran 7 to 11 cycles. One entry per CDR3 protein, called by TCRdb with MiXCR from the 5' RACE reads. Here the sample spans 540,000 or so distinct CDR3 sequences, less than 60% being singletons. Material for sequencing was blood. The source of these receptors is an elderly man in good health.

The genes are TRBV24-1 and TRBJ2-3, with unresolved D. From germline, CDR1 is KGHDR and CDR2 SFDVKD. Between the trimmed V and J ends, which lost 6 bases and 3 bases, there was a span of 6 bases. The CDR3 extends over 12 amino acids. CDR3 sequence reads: CATSTGTDTQYF. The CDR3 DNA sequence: TGTGCCACCAGTACCGGTACAGATACGCAGTATTTT.

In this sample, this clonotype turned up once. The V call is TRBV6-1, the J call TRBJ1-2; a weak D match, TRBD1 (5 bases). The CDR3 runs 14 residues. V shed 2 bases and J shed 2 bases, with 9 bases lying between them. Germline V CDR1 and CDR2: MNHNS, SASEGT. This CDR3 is CASSEFRDNYGYTF. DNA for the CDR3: TGTGCCAGCAGTGAATTCCGGGACAACTATGGCTACACCTTC.

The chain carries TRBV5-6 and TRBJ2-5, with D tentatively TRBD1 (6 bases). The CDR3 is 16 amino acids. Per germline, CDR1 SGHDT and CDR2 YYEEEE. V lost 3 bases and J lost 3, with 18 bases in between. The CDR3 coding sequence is TGTGCCAGCAGCTCACTCGGGCAGGGGATTAAAGAGACCCAGTACTTC. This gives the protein CASSSLGQGIKETQYF. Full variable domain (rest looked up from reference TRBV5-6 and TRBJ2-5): DAGVTQSPTHLIKTRGQQVTLRCSPKSGHDTVSWYQQALGQGPQFIFQYYEEEERQRGNFPDRFSGHQFPNYSSELNVNALLLGDSALYLCASSSLGQGIKETQYFGPGTRLLVL.

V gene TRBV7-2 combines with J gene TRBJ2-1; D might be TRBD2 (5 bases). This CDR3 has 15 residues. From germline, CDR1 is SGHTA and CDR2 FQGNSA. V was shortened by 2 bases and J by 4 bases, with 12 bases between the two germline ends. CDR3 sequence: CASSLTAGYYNEQFF. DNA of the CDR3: TGTGCCAGCAGCTTAACGGCGGGTTATTACAATGAGCAGTTCTTC.

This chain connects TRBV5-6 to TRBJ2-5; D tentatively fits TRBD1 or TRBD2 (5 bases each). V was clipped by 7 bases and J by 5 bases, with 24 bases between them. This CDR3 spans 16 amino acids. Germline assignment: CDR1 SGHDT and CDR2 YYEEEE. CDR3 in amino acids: CASVVTGGGYMETQYF. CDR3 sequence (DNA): TGTGCCAGCGTAGTAACAGGAGGAGGTTACATGGAGACCCAGTACTTC.

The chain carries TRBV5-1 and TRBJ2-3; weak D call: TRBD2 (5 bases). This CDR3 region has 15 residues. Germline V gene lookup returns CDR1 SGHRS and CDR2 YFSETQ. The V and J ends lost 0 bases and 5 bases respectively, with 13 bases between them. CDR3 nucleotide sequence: TGCGCCAGCAGCTTGGTGGCTAGCAGGTTAGATACGCAGTATTTT. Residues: CASSLVASRLDTQYF.

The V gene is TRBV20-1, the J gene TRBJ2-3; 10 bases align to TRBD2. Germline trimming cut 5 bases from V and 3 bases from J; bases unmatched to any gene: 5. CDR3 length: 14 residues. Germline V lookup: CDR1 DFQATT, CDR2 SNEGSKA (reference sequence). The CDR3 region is CSAFFSGGTDTQYF. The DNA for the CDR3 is TGCAGTGCTTTCTTTAGCGGGGGGACAGATACGCAGTATTTT.

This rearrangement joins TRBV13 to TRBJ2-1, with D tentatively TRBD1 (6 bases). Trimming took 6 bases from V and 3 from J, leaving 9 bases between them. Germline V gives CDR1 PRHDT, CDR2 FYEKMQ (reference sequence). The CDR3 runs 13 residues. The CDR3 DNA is TGTGCCAGCAGGGGGGCAGGCTACAATGAGCAGTTCTTC. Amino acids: CASRGAGYNEQFF.

CDR3 loop: CASRPPGTSGGDTQYF. DNA of the CDR3: TGTGCCAGCAGGCCCCCCGGGACTAGCGGGGGAGATACGCAGTATTTT. The chain recombines TRBV7-2 with TRBJ2-3; 14 bases line up with TRBD2. With V trimmed by 6 bases and J by 5 bases, 7 bases remained unmatched. Germline lookup yields CDR1 SGHTA and CDR2 FQGNSA. The CDR3 covers 16 residues.

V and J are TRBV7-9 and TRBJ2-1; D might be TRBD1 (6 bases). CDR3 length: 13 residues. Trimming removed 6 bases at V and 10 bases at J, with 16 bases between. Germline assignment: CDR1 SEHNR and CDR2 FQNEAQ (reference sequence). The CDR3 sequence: CASSQTGHWEQFF. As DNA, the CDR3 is TGTGCCAGCAGTCAAACGGGACACTGGGAGCAGTTCTTC.

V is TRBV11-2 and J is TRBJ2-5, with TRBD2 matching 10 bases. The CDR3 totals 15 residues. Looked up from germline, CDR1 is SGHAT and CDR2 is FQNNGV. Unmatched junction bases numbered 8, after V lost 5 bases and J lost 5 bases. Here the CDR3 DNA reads TGTGCCAGCAGCAGACAGCGGGAGGGCCGGGAGACCCAGTACTTC. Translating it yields CASSRQREGRETQYF.

The CDR3 loop is CASSPRDARDGEKLFF. In DNA form, the CDR3 reads TGTGCCAGCAGCCCCCGGGATGCCCGGGATGGTGAAAAACTGTTTTTT. J is TRBJ1-4 and V is TRBV5-5; no firm D call. The CDR3 sequence is 16 residues long. Trimming cost V 4 bases and J 7 bases, with 20 bases left between them. The germline V gene has CDR1 SGHKS and CDR2 YYEKEE (reference sequence).

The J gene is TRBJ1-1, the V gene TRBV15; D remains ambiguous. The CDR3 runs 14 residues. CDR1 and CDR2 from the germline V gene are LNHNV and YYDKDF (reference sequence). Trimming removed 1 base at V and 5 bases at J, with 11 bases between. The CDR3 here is CATSRGYEETEAFF. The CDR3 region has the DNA TGTGCCACCAGCAGAGGTTATGAGGAAACTGAAGCTTTCTTT. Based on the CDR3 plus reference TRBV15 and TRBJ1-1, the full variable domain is DAMVIQNPRYQVTQFGKPVTLSCSQTLNHNVMYWYQQKSSQAPKLLFHYYDKDFNNEADTPDNFQSRRPNTSFCFLDIRSPGLGDTAMYLCATSRGYEETEAFFGQGTRLTVV.

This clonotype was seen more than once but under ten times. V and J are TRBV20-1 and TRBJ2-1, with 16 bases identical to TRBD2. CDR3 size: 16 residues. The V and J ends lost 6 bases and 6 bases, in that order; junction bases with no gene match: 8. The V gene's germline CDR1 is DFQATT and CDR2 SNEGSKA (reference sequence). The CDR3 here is CSALGTSGRGSNEQFF. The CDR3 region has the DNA TGCAGTGCCCTCGGGACTAGCGGGAGGGGATCCAATGAGCAGTTCTTC.

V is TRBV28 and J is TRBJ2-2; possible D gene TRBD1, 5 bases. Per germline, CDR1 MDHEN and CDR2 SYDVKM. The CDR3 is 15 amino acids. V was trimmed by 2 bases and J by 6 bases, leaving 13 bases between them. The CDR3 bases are TGTGCCAGCAGTTTAAGGGGCCAGGCCCCCGGGGAGCTGTTTTTT. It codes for CASSLRGQAPGELFF.

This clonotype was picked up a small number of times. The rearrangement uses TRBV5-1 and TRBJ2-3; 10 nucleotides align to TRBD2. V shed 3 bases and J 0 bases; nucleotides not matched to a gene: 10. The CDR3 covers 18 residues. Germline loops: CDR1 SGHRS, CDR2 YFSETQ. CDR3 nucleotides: TGCGCCAGCAGCTGGGGCGGGACTAGCGCTCCTAGCACAGATACGCAGTATTTT. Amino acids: CASSWGGTSAPSTDTQYF.

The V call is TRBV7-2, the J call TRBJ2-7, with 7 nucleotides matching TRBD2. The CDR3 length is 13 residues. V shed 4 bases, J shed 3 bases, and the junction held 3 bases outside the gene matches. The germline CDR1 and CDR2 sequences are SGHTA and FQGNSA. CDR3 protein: CASSWTRSYEQYF. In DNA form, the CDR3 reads TGTGCCAGCAGCTGGACTAGGAGCTACGAGCAGTACTTC.

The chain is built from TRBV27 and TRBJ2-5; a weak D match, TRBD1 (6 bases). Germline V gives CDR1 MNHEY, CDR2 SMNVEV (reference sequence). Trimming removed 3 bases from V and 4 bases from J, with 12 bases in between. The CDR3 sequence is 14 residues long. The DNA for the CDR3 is TGTGCCAGCAGTTTGGAAGGCAGGGGAGAGACCCAGTACTTC. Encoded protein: CASSLEGRGETQYF.

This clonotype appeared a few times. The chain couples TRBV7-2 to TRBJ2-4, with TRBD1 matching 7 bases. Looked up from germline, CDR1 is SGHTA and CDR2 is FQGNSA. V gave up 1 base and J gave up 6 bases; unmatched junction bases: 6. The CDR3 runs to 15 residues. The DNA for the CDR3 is TGTGCCAGCAGCTTAGGAGGGGGCGGCCTAAACATTCAGTACTTC. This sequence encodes CASSLGGGGLNIQYF.

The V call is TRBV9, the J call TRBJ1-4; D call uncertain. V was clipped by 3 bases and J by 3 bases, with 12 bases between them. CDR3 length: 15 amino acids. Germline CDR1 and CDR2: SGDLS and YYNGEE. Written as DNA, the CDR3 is TGTGCCAGCAGCGCGCACAGCGGACCTAATGAAAAACTGTTTTTT. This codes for CASSAHSGPNEKLFF.

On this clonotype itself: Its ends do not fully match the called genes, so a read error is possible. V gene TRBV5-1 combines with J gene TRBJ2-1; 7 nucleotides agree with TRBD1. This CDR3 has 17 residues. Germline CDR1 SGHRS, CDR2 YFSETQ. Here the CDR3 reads CASSLAEGAHLYNGQFF. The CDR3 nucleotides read TGCGCCAGCAGCTTGGCCGAGGGGGCCCACTTGTACAATGGGCAGTTCTTC.